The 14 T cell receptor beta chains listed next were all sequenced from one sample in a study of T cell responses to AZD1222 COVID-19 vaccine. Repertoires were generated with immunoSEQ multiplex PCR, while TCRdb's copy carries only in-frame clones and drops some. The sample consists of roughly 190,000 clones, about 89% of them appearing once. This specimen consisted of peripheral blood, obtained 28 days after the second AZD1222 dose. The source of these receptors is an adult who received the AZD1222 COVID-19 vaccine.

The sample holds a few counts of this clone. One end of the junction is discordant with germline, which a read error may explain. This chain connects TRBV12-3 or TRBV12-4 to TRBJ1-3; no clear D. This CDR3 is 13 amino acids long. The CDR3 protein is CASSLGSGNTRYF. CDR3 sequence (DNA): TGTGCCAGCAGTTTAGGCTCTGGAAACACCAGATATTTT.

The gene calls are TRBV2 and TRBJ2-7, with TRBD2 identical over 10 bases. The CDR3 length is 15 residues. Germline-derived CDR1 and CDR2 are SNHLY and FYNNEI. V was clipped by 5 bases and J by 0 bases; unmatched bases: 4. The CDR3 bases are TGTGCCAGCAGTCCACTAGCGGGGAGCTCCTACGAGCAGTACTTC. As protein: CASSPLAGSSYEQYF.

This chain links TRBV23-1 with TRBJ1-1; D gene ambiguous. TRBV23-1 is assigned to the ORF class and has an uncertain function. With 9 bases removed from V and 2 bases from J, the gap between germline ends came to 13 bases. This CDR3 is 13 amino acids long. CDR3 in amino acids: CASFGIGNTEAFF. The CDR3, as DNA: TGCGCCAGTTTTGGGATAGGTAACACTGAAGCTTTCTTT.

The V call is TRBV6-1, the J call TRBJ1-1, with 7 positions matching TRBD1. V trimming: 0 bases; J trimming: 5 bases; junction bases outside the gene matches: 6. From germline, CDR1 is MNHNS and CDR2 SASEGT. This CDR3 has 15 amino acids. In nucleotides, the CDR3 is TGTGCCAGCAGTGAAGCTGACAGGGTTTGGACTGAAGCTTTCTTT. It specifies CASSEADRVWTEAFF.

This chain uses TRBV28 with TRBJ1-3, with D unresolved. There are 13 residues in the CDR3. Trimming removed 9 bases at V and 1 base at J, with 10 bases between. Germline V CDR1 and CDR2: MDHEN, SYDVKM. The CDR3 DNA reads TGTGCCAGTGTGCGGGGATCTGGAAACACCATATATTTT. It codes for CASVRGSGNTIYF.

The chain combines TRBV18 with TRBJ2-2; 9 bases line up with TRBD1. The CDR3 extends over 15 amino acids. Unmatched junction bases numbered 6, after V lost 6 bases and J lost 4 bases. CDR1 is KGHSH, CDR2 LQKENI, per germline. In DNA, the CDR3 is TGTGCCAGCTCCCGACAGGGGGGCTCCACCGGGGAGCTGTTTTTT. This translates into CASSRQGGSTGELFF.

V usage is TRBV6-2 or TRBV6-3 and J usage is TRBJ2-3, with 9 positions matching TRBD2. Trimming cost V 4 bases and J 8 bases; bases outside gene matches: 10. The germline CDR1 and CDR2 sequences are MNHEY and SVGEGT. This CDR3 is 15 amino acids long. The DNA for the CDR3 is TGTGCCAGCAGTTTTCACACTAGCGGGTTTTCTACGCAGTATTTT. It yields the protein CASSFHTSGFSTQYF.

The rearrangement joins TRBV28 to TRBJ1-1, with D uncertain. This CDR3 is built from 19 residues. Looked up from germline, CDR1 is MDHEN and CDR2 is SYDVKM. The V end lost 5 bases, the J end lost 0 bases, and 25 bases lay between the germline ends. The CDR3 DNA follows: TGTGCCAGCAGTGGTAGGCCCGCGGAGGTACGAACCCTGAACACTGAAGCTTTCTTT. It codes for CASSGRPAEVRTLNTEAFF. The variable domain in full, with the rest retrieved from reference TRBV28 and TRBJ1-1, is DVKVTQSSRYLVKRTGEKVFLECVQDMDHENMFWYRQDPGLGLRLIYFSYDVKMKEKGDIPEGYSVSREKKERFSLILESASTNQTSMYLCASSGRPAEVRTLNTEAFFGQGTRLTVV.

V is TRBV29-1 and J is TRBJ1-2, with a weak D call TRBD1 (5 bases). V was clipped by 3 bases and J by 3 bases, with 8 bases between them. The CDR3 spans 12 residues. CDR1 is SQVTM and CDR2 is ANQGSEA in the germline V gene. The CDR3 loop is CSVETADYGYTF. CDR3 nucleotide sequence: TGCAGCGTTGAGACAGCCGACTATGGCTACACCTTC. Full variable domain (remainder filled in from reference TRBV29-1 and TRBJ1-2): SAVISQKPSRDICQRGTSLTIQCQVDSQVTMMFWYRQQPGQSLTLIATANQGSEATYESGFVIDKFPISRPNLTFSTLTVSNMSPEDSSIYLCSVETADYGYTFGSGTRLTVV.

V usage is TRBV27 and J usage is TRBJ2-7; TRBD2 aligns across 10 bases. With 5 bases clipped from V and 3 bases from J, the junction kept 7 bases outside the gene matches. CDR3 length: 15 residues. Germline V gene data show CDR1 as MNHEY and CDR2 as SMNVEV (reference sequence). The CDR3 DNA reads TGTGCCAGCAGTGGGAGGACTAGCGGAGTCTACGAGCAGTACTTC. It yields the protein CASSGRTSGVYEQYF.

This CDR3 is CASSLRITALSDSPLHF. The CDR3 nucleotides are TGTGCCAGCAGCTTAAGGATCACAGCCCTATCAGATTCACCCCTCCACTTT. This sequence joins TRBV11-2 and TRBJ1-6; D ambiguous. Germline lookup yields CDR1 SGHAT and CDR2 FQNNGV. V dropped 2 bases and J dropped 8 bases, with 19 bases sitting between them. This CDR3 is 17 amino acids long.

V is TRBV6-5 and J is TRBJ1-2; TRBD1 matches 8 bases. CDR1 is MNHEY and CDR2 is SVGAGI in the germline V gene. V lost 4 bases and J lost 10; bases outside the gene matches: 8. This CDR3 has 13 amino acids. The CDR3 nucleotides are TGTGCCAGCAGTTCTCTGGACAGGGCGGACTACACCTTC. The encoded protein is CASSSLDRADYTF.

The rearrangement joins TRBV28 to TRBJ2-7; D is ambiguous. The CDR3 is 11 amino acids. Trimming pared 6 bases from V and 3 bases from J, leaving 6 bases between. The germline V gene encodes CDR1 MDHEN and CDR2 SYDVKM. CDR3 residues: CASSLDYEQYF. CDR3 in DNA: TGTGCCAGCAGCCTAGACTACGAGCAGTACTTC.

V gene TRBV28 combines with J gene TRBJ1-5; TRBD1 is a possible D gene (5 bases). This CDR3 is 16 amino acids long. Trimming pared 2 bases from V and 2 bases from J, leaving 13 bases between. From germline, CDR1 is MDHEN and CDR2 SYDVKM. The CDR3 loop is CASSLPGRAGNQPQHF. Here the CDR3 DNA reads TGTGCCAGCAGTTTACCGGGCAGGGCGGGCAATCAGCCCCAGCATTTT.